This TCR beta chain was obtained from a study of identical twins (dated by TCRdb to about 2016). Concerning the study at large: The study deep-sequenced TCR alpha and beta repertoires from monozygotic twins, unrelated adults of various ages and cord blood to test whether fetal clonotypes persist. To rule out contamination, the twin experiments were replicated at different times with different library preparation protocols.

Findings and caveats that apply to the study as a whole: Recombination models systematically underestimated out-of-frame TCR alpha sharing in monozygotic twins but agreed with sharing between unrelated individuals. Because the same donors could not be followed over many years, conclusions were based on cross-sectional statistical analysis. Zero-insertion analyses could be partly confounded by invariant T cells such as MAIT and iNKT, though diverse VJ usage argued against such confounding for most clonotypes. Abundant cord blood beta clonotypes carried fewer insertions; young adult naive repertoires showed a weaker similar trend, while memory repertoires showed none. Out-of-frame TCR alpha sequences shared between twins showed an excess of low generation-probability sequences compared with coincidental sharing between unrelated individuals. The excess sharing between twins in beta out-of-frame sequences was weaker because fewer shared sequences reduced the signal-to-noise ratio.

Every donor in the study was a healthy Caucasian. Three pairs of female monozygotic twins, all aged roughly 18 to 29 years, were included in the twin cohort. RNA for TCR libraries was isolated from peripheral blood mononuclear cells. V is cut by 0 bases and J by 0 bases, and the space between the germline ends is 12 bases. Via the germline V gene (reference sequence), CDR1 is LNHNV and CDR2 YYDKDF. The CDR3, cysteine through phenylalanine, is 16 amino acids long. Of the read, only the CDR3 DNA is kept; its 48 bases are in frame from base 1. Concerning this clonotype itself: Its antigen is currently not known. No base-level quality is on record; no much larger clone is a single base apart.

Receptor libraries were prepared by 5' RACE. TCRdb names Illumina HiSeq 2000 as the instrument used. A universal primer binding site was introduced by template switching, and a unique molecular identifier was present in the final cDNA, enabling accurate counting of TCR cDNA molecules. First-strand cDNA for TCR alpha and beta chains was synthesized from specific primers in the conserved constant-segment region. To control for contamination, every cDNA library carried two barcodes: a SMART-Mk sample barcode plus Illumina barcodes. TruSeq adapter sequences along with Illumina sample barcodes were introduced in two successive PCR steps. TCR alpha and beta cDNA libraries were sequenced on the Illumina HiSeq platform with custom primers. Per the authors' processing: MiGEC processed the raw reads to extract unique molecular identifiers, while MiXCR was used to determine the CDR3 positions. For each individual, recombination models were inferred using an EM algorithm with the repgenHMM and IGoR tools. The analysis of shared clonotypes was done with the tcR package in R, with sharing normalized by the product of cloneset sizes. To study raw recombination without the effects of thymic and clonal selection, out-of-frame nonproductive sequences were analyzed. Starting from the raw public reads, TCRdb applied fastp trimming at Q25, assembled clones with MiXCR and retained in-frame beta chains. Every entry covers one CDR3 protein and lists the most common genes and DNA from its rows. TCRdb, not the original authors, processed these V and J calls. The sample table lists some 590,000 distinct CDR3 sequences, just under 10% of them with a count of one. Of the sample, more than 2.5% falls within the top ten clones.

The same sample was also studied in work on yellow fever vaccine responses in identical twins. That second report states: The T cell response to vaccination in identical twins was reported by the authors to appear partly convergent and partly personalized. In the study, vaccine-responding T cell clones were precisely tracked in identical twins.

Sequences were obtained from PBMCs. Rearrangement joined TRBV15 to TRBJ2-7, with a tentative D gene TRBD1 over 6 matching bases. This sequence was found in a woman in her late teens or twenties in good health. For the CDR3, the sequence is CATSRDGGRSSYEQYF. In nucleotides, the sequence is TGTGCCACCAGCAGAGATGGGGGCAGGAGCTCCTACGAGCAGTACTTC.